This passage covers 21 T cell receptor beta chains from one sample sequenced in a study of CD8+ T cells in alopecia areata (dated by TCRdb to the late 2010s). The library was produced with the immunoSEQ multiplex PCR assay. For TCR sequencing, RNA was extracted from every sample and reverse transcribed into cDNA to serve as template. Imported from immuneACCESS, the table was reduced by TCRdb to in-frame sequences with V and J called. These copies leave out some clones; in studies compared against another copy, an unresolved V gene accounts for under half, and the cause of the remainder is not known. This sample is represented by 35,000 to 50,000 clones; about nine tenths of them were singletons. Approximately 17% of the sample rests with the top ten. Explained via the paper, the time point label denotes: less than 25 weeks on oral tofacitinib. The intended sense of this specimen's treatment or condition label: oral pan-JAK inhibitor, 5-10 mg twice daily.

The sequences come from CD8+ T cells sorted from blood, collected at week 24, from a patient treated with tofacitinib. Source of these receptors: a human donor with alopecia areata.

This rearrangement joins TRBV11-1 to TRBJ2-7; TRBD1 is a possible D gene (6 bases). Looked up from germline, CDR1 is SGHAT and CDR2 is FQDESV (reference sequence). The CDR3 length is 14 residues. V lost 4 bases to trimming and J lost 1 base, with 11 bases between them. DNA of the CDR3: TGTGCCAGCAGCTCCGGACAGTTTTCCTACGAGCAGTACTTC. It specifies CASSSGQFSYEQYF.

For the CDR3, the DNA is TGTGCCAGCCTCCCGATGGGGACAGGGGCTCACGAGCAGTACTTC. Translated: CASLPMGTGAHEQYF. The chain employs TRBV11-2 and TRBJ2-7; TRBD1 matches at 10 bases. The CDR3 consists of 15 residues. CDR1 is SGHAT and CDR2 is FQNNGV in the germline V gene. The trim removed 8 bases at V and 5 bases at J, leaving 12 bases unmatched.

The chain combines TRBV19 with TRBJ2-3; tentative D call: TRBD1 (5 bases). V was pared by 7 bases and J by 2 bases, with 16 bases between. This CDR3 is 15 amino acids long. The germline gives CDR1 LNHDA, CDR2 SQIVND (reference sequence). The CDR3 nucleotides are TGTGCCAGTACAGGACACCCCCTTGACACAGATACGCAGTATTTT. Amino acids: CASTGHPLDTDTQYF. The entire variable domain, with the rest obtained from reference TRBV19 and TRBJ2-3, is as follows: DGGITQSPKYLFRKEGQNVTLSCEQNLNHDAMYWYRQDPGQGLRLIYYSQIVNDFQKGDIAEGYSVSREKKESFPLTVTSAQKNPTAFYLCASTGHPLDTDTQYFGPGTRLTVL.

This clone was picked up one time. Within the sample, other DNA sequences also encode this same CDR3. The rearrangement uses TRBV27 and TRBJ2-1; D not resolved. Germline CDR1 reads MNHEY; CDR2 reads SMNVEV (reference sequence). Deletions cut 0 bases from V and 7 bases from J, with 4 bases between. CDR3 length: 12 amino acids. The CDR3, as DNA: TGTGCCAGCAGTTTATCGCGGAATGAGCAGTTCTTC. Its protein product is CASSLSRNEQFF.

The rearrangement uses TRBV5-4 and TRBJ2-7; D ambiguous. CDR1 and CDR2 (germline): SGHNT, YYREEE (reference sequence). The CDR3 length is 13 residues. Trimming stripped 0 bases from V and 4 bases from J, with 8 bases between. The DNA of the CDR3 is TGTGCCAGCAGCTTGGACGACTCGTACGAGCAGTACTTC. This codes for CASSLDDSYEQYF.

V gene TRBV5-8 combines with J gene TRBJ2-7; possible D gene TRBD1, 5 bases. The CDR3 covers 13 residues. The V and J ends lost 2 bases and 4 bases respectively, with 10 bases between them. Germline V gene lookup returns CDR1 SGHTS and CDR2 YDEGEE. The CDR3 DNA follows: TGTGCCAGCAGCTTAAGACAGATGTACGAGCAGTACTTC. Translation: CASSLRQMYEQYF.

The gene calls are TRBV19 and TRBJ2-1, with 7 bases matching TRBD2. CDR1 is LNHDA and CDR2 is SQIVND in the germline V gene (reference sequence). J was trimmed by 2 bases and V by 5 bases; bases with no gene match: 12. The CDR3 covers 17 residues. The CDR3 region is CASSPGASGDAYNEQFF. CDR3 in DNA: TGTGCCAGTAGTCCCGGTGCGAGCGGGGACGCCTACAATGAGCAGTTCTTC. The whole variable domain, remainder taken from reference TRBV19 and TRBJ2-1, is DGGITQSPKYLFRKEGQNVTLSCEQNLNHDAMYWYRQDPGQGLRLIYYSQIVNDFQKGDIAEGYSVSREKKESFPLTVTSAQKNPTAFYLCASSPGASGDAYNEQFFGPGTRLTVL.

J is TRBJ2-7 and V is TRBV6-6; TRBD1 agrees at 9 bases. The CDR3 consists of 15 residues. The V gene end was trimmed by 5 bases and the J gene end by 3 bases; junction bases not matched to a gene: 8. Germline V gives CDR1 MNHNY, CDR2 SVGAGI (reference sequence). This CDR3 is CASSARTGVLYEQYF. The DNA for the CDR3 is TGTGCCAGCAGTGCCCGGACAGGGGTCCTCTACGAGCAGTACTTC.

The genes are TRBV30 and TRBJ2-1, with 8 bases identical to TRBD1. V lost 2 bases, J lost 0 bases, and 12 bases stayed unmatched. Germline loops: CDR1 GTSNPN, CDR2 SVGIG (reference sequence). CDR3 length: 18 amino acids. In DNA, the CDR3 is TGTGCCTGGAGTCCGGCGGGGCCCGGACAGGGCTCCTACAATGAGCAGTTCTTC. It yields the protein CAWSPAGPGQGSYNEQFF.

This chain connects TRBV13 to TRBJ1-1, with D possibly matching TRBD1 (5 bases). The V end lost 4 bases, the J end lost 0 bases, and 12 bases lay between the germline ends. CDR1 is PRHDT, CDR2 FYEKMQ, per germline (reference sequence). This CDR3 has 15 residues. Here the CDR3 reads CASSYGGGMNTEAFF. The CDR3 region has the DNA TGTGCCAGCAGCTATGGTGGGGGGATGAACACTGAAGCTTTCTTT.

The rearrangement links TRBV7-9 to TRBJ2-2; TRBD1 agrees at 7 bases. Trimming cost V 2 bases and J 3 bases; bases outside gene matches: 3. CDR3 length equals 15 residues. Germline values: CDR1 SEHNR, CDR2 FQNEAQ (reference sequence). The CDR3 loop is CASSLPTGDTGELFF. The CDR3, as DNA: TGTGCCAGCAGCTTACCCACAGGGGACACCGGGGAGCTGTTTTTT.

V usage is TRBV4-1 and J usage is TRBJ2-1, with 10 bases matching TRBD2. V lost 4 bases, J lost 4 bases, and 7 bases stayed unmatched. In germline, CDR1 is MGHRA, CDR2 YSYEKL. CDR3 length: 16 amino acids. The CDR3 DNA reads as TGCGCCAGCAGCCTCGGACTAGCGGACATATACAATGAGCAGTTCTTC. This translates into CASSLGLADIYNEQFF.

CDR3 region: CASSEALGTGNEQFF. For the CDR3, the DNA is TGTGCCAGCAGTGAAGCGCTGGGGACAGGCAATGAGCAGTTCTTC. The rearrangement joins TRBV6-1 to TRBJ2-1, with TRBD1 matching over 8 bases. Trimming cost V 0 bases and J 6 bases; bases outside gene matches: 4. Germline V CDR1 and CDR2: MNHNS, SASEGT. The CDR3 is 15 residues long.

J is TRBJ2-7 and V is TRBV5-1; 9 bases fit TRBD1. V lost 3 bases to trimming and J lost 2 bases; unmatched junction nucleotides: 12. This CDR3 region has 17 residues. Looked up from germline, CDR1 is SGHRS and CDR2 is YFSETQ. The CDR3 coding sequence is TGCGCCAGCAGCTCCCGGGACAGGGAACGGGCCCCCTACGAGCAGTACTTC. It translates to CASSSRDRERAPYEQYF. Based on the CDR3 plus reference TRBV5-1 and TRBJ2-7, the full variable domain is KAGVTQTPRYLIKTRGQQVTLSCSPISGHRSVSWYQQTPGQGLQFLFEYFSETQRNKGNFPGRFSGRQFSNSRSEMNVSTLELGDSALYLCASSSRDRERAPYEQYFGPGTRLTVT.

CDR3: CASSLGGGELQETQYF. DNA of the CDR3: TGTGCCAGCAGTTTGGGCGGGGGGGAGTTGCAAGAGACCCAGTACTTC. V usage is TRBV28 and J usage is TRBJ2-5, with 9 bases aligning to TRBD2. V was clipped by 3 bases and J by 2 bases; unmatched bases: 7. There are 16 residues in the CDR3. Germline V gene sequence: CDR1 MDHEN, CDR2 SYDVKM.

CDR3 in amino acids: CASSQVLQGSLGTDTQYF. CDR3 nucleotide sequence: TGCGCCAGCAGCCAAGTGCTACAGGGTTCCCTGGGGACAGATACGCAGTATTTT. This rearrangement joins TRBV4-1 to TRBJ2-3; D possibly corresponds to TRBD1 (6 bases). The CDR3 runs 18 residues. Germline V gene sequence: CDR1 MGHRA, CDR2 YSYEKL. Trimming pared 1 base from V and 3 bases from J, leaving 20 bases between.

The chain links TRBV30 to TRBJ2-1; D is perhaps TRBD2 (6 bases). CDR1 is GTSNPN and CDR2 is SVGIG in the germline V gene (reference sequence). The CDR3 length is 12 residues. Trimming cost V 2 bases and J 10 bases, with 12 bases left between them. DNA for the CDR3: TGTGCCTGGAGTTTCGGACGGGGGGAGCAGTTCTTC. Encoded protein: CAWSFGRGEQFF.

This clone has more than one count but fewer than ten. The chain recombines TRBV7-9 with TRBJ2-7; 10 bases are a match to TRBD1. Germline V gene data show CDR1 as SEHNR and CDR2 as FQNEAQ (reference sequence). The V segment lost 1 base and the J segment 5 bases; nucleotides outside the gene matches: 5. The CDR3 extends over 15 amino acids. The CDR3 DNA is TGTGCCAGCAGCTTAGGACAGGGGGCGCGGCACGAGCAGTACTTC. Its protein is CASSLGQGARHEQYF.

This clone was seen a handful of times. The chain is built from TRBV6-1 and TRBJ1-1; a possible D gene is TRBD1 (5 bases). V gave up 0 bases and J gave up 4 bases, with 12 bases separating them. The CDR3 has 15 amino acids. Germline loops: CDR1 MNHNS, CDR2 SASEGT. CDR3 sequence: CASSEAPGGTTEAFF. The DNA for the CDR3 is TGTGCCAGCAGTGAAGCGCCTGGAGGGACCACTGAAGCTTTCTTT.

The chain links TRBV29-1 to TRBJ2-1, with TRBD2 identical over 10 bases. In germline, CDR1 is SQVTM, CDR2 ANQGSEA. The CDR3 runs to 15 residues. The J segment lost 3 bases and the V segment lost 6 bases, leaving 8 bases of the junction unmatched. The CDR3 bases are TGCAGCGTGGGGGAGCGGGGGGGCCTCTACAATGAGCAGTTCTTC. Its protein is CSVGERGGLYNEQFF.

The chain carries TRBV4-1 and TRBJ2-7; TRBD1 matches 10 bases. V dropped 2 bases and J dropped 6; count of bases not matched to a gene: 4. The V gene's germline CDR1 is MGHRA and CDR2 YSYEKL. The length of the CDR3 is 14 residues. CDR3 loop: CASSQRQGAGEQYF. The CDR3 nucleotides read TGCGCCAGCAGCCAACGACAGGGGGCGGGCGAGCAGTACTTC.